A single sample is the source of the 24 T cell receptor beta chains below, sequenced in a study of shared clonotypes between healthy human individuals. CD8 cells regarded as naive lacked CD45RO, were positively chosen for CCR7, and omitted terminally differentiated effector memory CD45RA+ cells. Here immunoSEQ multiplex PCR was the method, and the copy in TCRdb shows in-frame clones only, minus some. This sample has around 600,000 clones, with approximately 95% found just once. Sequencing was carried out using naive CD8+ T cells sorted from blood. These receptors originate from a woman aged 25 to 39 in good health.

The CDR3 reads CASSTPGLEAYEQYF. The CDR3, as DNA: TGTGCCAGCAGCACGCCGGGCCTTGAAGCCTACGAGCAGTACTTC. This chain uses TRBV5-4 with TRBJ2-7; unclear D gene. The V and J ends lost 4 bases and 2 bases respectively, with 16 bases between them. This CDR3 spans 15 amino acids. CDR1 is SGHNT and CDR2 is YYREEE in the germline V gene (reference sequence).

The V gene is TRBV7-8, the J gene TRBJ2-4; D remains unclear. CDR3 length equals 14 residues. V shed 1 base and J shed 13 bases, with 17 bases lying between them. Germline V gives CDR1 SGHVS, CDR2 FQNEAQ. The CDR3 DNA sequence: TGTGCCAGCAGCTTAGGTCTTCGCGCCGGGCTCCAGTACTTC. It is translated as CASSLGLRAGLQYF.

This chain connects TRBV9 to TRBJ2-7, with 7 bases identical to TRBD1. Looked up from germline, CDR1 is SGDLS and CDR2 is YYNGEE. CDR3 length: 16 amino acids. The J segment lost 3 bases and the V segment lost 3 bases, leaving 12 bases of the junction unmatched. This chain's CDR3 is CASSGGSGTEYYEQYF. CDR3 coding DNA: TGTGCCAGCAGCGGAGGCTCCGGGACAGAATACTACGAGCAGTACTTC.

The rearrangement joins TRBV7-9 to TRBJ2-7; 7 nucleotides align to TRBD1. Germline trimming cut 5 bases from V and 2 bases from J; bases unmatched to any gene: 3. CDR1 and CDR2 (germline): SEHNR, FQNEAQ (reference sequence). There are 13 residues in the CDR3. CDR3 loop: CASSPGQPYEQYF. CDR3 nucleotides: TGTGCCAGCAGCCCGGGACAGCCCTACGAGCAGTACTTC.

The V gene is TRBV13, the J gene TRBJ2-7; D gene ambiguous. The length of the CDR3 is 12 residues. CDR1 and CDR2 from the germline V gene are PRHDT and FYEKMQ (reference sequence). Deletions cut 1 base from V and 2 bases from J, with 3 bases between. CDR3: CASSLAAYEQYF. The CDR3, as DNA: TGTGCCAGCAGCTTAGCAGCCTACGAGCAGTACTTC.

The chain recombines TRBV5-1 with TRBJ2-7, with D perhaps TRBD2 (5 bases). In germline, CDR1 is SGHRS, CDR2 YFSETQ. V was shortened by 1 base and J by 2 bases, with 25 bases between the two germline ends. The CDR3 covers 19 residues. The DNA for the CDR3 is TGCGCCAGCAGCTTGCTCGGGTTGAGGGTGTTGATCGGCCCCTACGAGCAGTACTTC. It yields the protein CASSLLGLRVLIGPYEQYF.

The V gene is TRBV19, the J gene TRBJ2-6; D might be TRBD1 (5 bases). Germline assignment: CDR1 LNHDA and CDR2 SQIVND (reference sequence). V gave up 5 bases and J gave up 4 bases, with 12 bases separating them. This CDR3 has 15 amino acids. CDR3 region: CASSWGPGGANVLTF. The CDR3 nucleotides are TGTGCCAGTAGTTGGGGCCCTGGAGGGGCCAACGTCCTGACTTTC.

The chain carries TRBV4-1 and TRBJ2-2; D may be TRBD1 or TRBD2 (5 bases each). Germline assignment: CDR1 MGHRA and CDR2 YSYEKL. The CDR3 has 16 residues. V was trimmed by 3 bases and J by 5 bases, leaving 16 bases between them. CDR3 nucleotides: TGCGCCAGCAGCCACGAGTCCGGGACGATGACCGGGGAGCTGTTTTTT. Translating gives CASSHESGTMTGELFF.

The chain is built from TRBV9 and TRBJ2-1; unclear D gene. There are 14 residues in the CDR3. Germline CDR1 is SGDLS and CDR2 is YYNGEE. V gave up 7 bases and J gave up 5 bases, with 16 bases separating them. The CDR3 DNA reads TGTGCCAGCGGGCGTAGGACGGCCGACAATGAGCAGTTCTTC. Protein sequence: CASGRRTADNEQFF.

The chain has TRBV7-9 and TRBJ1-1; D not certain. Germline lookup yields CDR1 SEHNR and CDR2 FQNEAQ (reference sequence). V was pared by 2 bases and J by 5 bases, with 6 bases between. The length of the CDR3 is 12 residues. The CDR3 DNA reads TGTGCCAGCAGCTTATTACGGACTGAAGCTTTCTTT. Its translation: CASSLLRTEAFF.

V is TRBV28 and J is TRBJ1-2; D unresolved. The germline V gene has CDR1 MDHEN and CDR2 SYDVKM. The CDR3 is made up of 18 amino acids. The V end was cut by 5 bases, the J end by 4 bases, with 26 bases between. The CDR3 region has the DNA TGTGCCAGCAGTCAAAGCGGCTGGGTACATAAACAGCTCTATGGCTACACCTTC. Protein product: CASSQSGWVHKQLYGYTF.

The chain combines TRBV28 with TRBJ1-5, with a weak D call TRBD1 (5 bases). This CDR3 is built from 14 residues. In germline, CDR1 is MDHEN, CDR2 SYDVKM. Trimming pared 5 bases from V and 9 bases from J, leaving 17 bases between. The chain's CDR3 is CASSPQAPGWPQHF. The CDR3 DNA sequence: TGTGCCAGCAGTCCACAGGCGCCGGGATGGCCCCAGCATTTT.

V usage is TRBV6-6 and J usage is TRBJ2-2, with 8 bases that match TRBD2. V was pared by 5 bases and J by 10 bases, with 12 bases of the junction left unmatched. The CDR3 has 15 residues. Per the germline V gene, CDR1 is MNHNY and CDR2 is SVGAGI (reference sequence). The CDR3 bases are TGTGCCAGCAGTAACAGGGTTAGCGGGGCGGAGGAGCTGTTTTTT. This translates into CASSNRVSGAEELFF.

This clone came up a few times. V and J are TRBV6-1 and TRBJ1-5, with TRBD1 identical over 9 bases. The germline CDR1 and CDR2 sequences are MNHNS and SASEGT. The CDR3 is 15 residues long. Trimming removed 0 bases from V and 6 bases from J; junction bases left unmatched: 3. The DNA of the CDR3 is TGTGCCAGCAGTGAAGCCCGACAGGGGGGTCAGCCCCAGCATTTT. Its protein product is CASSEARQGGQPQHF.

The chain is built from TRBV6-5 and TRBJ2-7; TRBD1 agrees at 10 bases. The CDR3 sequence is 15 residues long. The junction had 5 bases not matched to a gene; V was cut back by 5 bases and J by 1 base. Germline-derived CDR1 and CDR2 are MNHEY and SVGAGI. The DNA for the CDR3 is TGTGCCAGCAGTCCCCGGGACAGGGGTTCCTACGAGCAGTACTTC. Translating gives CASSPRDRGSYEQYF.

Turning to this clone: One junction end disagrees with the germline gene, perhaps due to a read error. V gene TRBV6-6 combines with J gene TRBJ2-2, with unresolved D. This CDR3 is 11 amino acids long. Per germline, CDR1 MNHNY and CDR2 SVGAGI (reference sequence). The CDR3, as DNA: TGTGCCAGCACGAAGACCGGGGAGCTGTTTTTT. This codes for CASTKTGELFF.

This clone was counted a few times. The rearrangement links TRBV13 to TRBJ2-1; D is possibly TRBD1 or TRBD2 (5 bases each). The V end was cut by 4 bases, the J end by 0 bases, with 19 bases between. This CDR3 spans 18 amino acids. CDR1 is PRHDT and CDR2 is FYEKMQ in the germline V gene (reference sequence). This CDR3 reads CASSSETGTESSYNEQFF. CDR3 nucleotide sequence: TGTGCCAGCAGCTCGGAAACCGGGACCGAGAGCTCCTACAATGAGCAGTTCTTC.

The rearrangement links TRBV7-8 to TRBJ2-7; TRBD1 agrees at 9 bases. CDR1 is SGHVS and CDR2 is FQNEAQ in the germline V gene. The J segment lost 5 bases and the V segment lost 5 bases, leaving 7 bases of the junction unmatched. This CDR3 region has 14 residues. The CDR3 nucleotides are TGTGCCAGCAGCCCGACAGGGGGGAGGAACGAGCAGTACTTC. Protein: CASSPTGGRNEQYF.

This clone has more than one count but fewer than ten. CDR3 sequence: CASTSRREDYGDEQFF. CDR3 in DNA: TGTGCCAGCACCTCCCGCCGGGAGGATTACGGAGATGAGCAGTTCTTC. This chain connects TRBV28 to TRBJ2-1; 7 nucleotides align to TRBD2. CDR1 is MDHEN, CDR2 SYDVKM, per germline. There are 16 residues in the CDR3. V lost 7 bases to trimming and J lost 8 bases; unmatched junction nucleotides: 17.

The chain joins TRBV6-5 to TRBJ1-1; TRBD1 is a possible D gene (5 bases). CDR1 is MNHEY and CDR2 is SVGAGI in the germline V gene. V lost 4 bases and J lost 5, with 14 bases in between. CDR3 length equals 14 residues. The CDR3 protein is CASSFTGGVTEAFF. CDR3 sequence (DNA): TGTGCCAGCAGTTTCACCGGGGGAGTTACTGAAGCTTTCTTT.

The table lists this clone with a count of one. Other DNA sequences from this sample encode an identical CDR3 as well. The chain links TRBV27 to TRBJ1-5, with no clear D. V lost 3 bases, J lost 1 base, and 7 bases lay in between. This CDR3 contains 14 residues. CDR1 and CDR2 from the germline V gene are MNHEY and SMNVEV (reference sequence). CDR3 region: CASSLVGSNQPQHF. The CDR3 region has the DNA TGTGCCAGCAGTTTGGTAGGGAGCAATCAGCCCCAGCATTTT.

The chain couples TRBV5-1 to TRBJ2-7; D ambiguous. Germline CDR1 reads SGHRS; CDR2 reads YFSETQ. This CDR3 has 12 residues. V lost 4 bases to trimming and J lost 5 bases, with 10 bases between them. CDR3: CASSETDDEQYF. The CDR3 DNA is TGCGCCAGCAGCGAAACGGATGACGAGCAGTACTTC.

The CDR3 is CASSESYWGPTEAFF. The CDR3 coding sequence is TGCGCCAGCAGTGAGTCGTATTGGGGTCCCACTGAAGCTTTCTTT. The chain uses TRBV10-1 and TRBJ1-1; D remains unclear. Trimming pared 0 bases from V and 4 bases from J, leaving 12 bases between. Germline values: CDR1 WNHNN, CDR2 SYGVQD (reference sequence). This CDR3 has 15 residues.

The J gene is TRBJ2-7, the V gene TRBV11-2; the D is unclear. The germline V gene has CDR1 SGHAT and CDR2 FQNNGV. Between the trimmed V and J ends, which lost 1 base and 5 bases, there was a span of 9 bases. The CDR3 extends over 13 amino acids. Here the CDR3 DNA reads TGTGCCAGCAGCTTAGGAGTGAAGAACGAGCAGTACTTC. This codes for CASSLGVKNEQYF.